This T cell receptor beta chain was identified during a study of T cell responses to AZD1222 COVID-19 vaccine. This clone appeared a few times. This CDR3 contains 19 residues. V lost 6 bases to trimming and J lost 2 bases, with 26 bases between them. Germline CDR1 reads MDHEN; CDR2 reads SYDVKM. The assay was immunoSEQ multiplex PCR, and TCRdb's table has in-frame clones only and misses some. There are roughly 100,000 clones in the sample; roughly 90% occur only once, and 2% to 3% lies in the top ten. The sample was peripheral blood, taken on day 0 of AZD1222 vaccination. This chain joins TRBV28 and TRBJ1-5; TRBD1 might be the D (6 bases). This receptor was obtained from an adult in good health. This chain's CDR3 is CASSVYGDLVGAGNQPQHF. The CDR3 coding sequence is TGTGCCAGCAGCGTATATGGGGATTTAGTGGGGGCGGGCAATCAGCCCCAGCATTTT.